A single sample gave rise to the 22 T cell receptor beta chains below, sequenced in a study of beta chain features in type 1 diabetes. Expressed TCRB transcripts were sequenced after all isolated RNA was converted to cDNA. The protocol was immunoSEQ multiplex PCR, while the TCRdb copy is restricted to in-frame clones and leaves out a portion. The sample consists of 450,000 or so clones, more than 9.5% of them appearing once. The sequencing sample was made of naive CD4+ T cells from blood. The origin of the receptors is a woman aged 18-29 years in good health.

This clone was seen a few times. In DNA, the CDR3 is TGTGCCAGTAGGGTGAGTCTCAATCAGCCCCAGCATTTT. This encodes CASRVSLNQPQHF. The chain links TRBV19 to TRBJ1-5; D gene uncertain. CDR3 length: 13 amino acids. CDR1 is LNHDA, CDR2 SQIVND, per germline (reference sequence). V was shortened by 6 bases and J by 3 bases, with 9 bases between the two germline ends.

This clone showed up just a few times. The rearrangement uses TRBV30 and TRBJ2-1, with D perhaps TRBD2 (6 bases). The germline V and J ends were trimmed by 3 bases and 6 bases, with 18 bases remaining between them. CDR3 length: 15 residues. In germline, CDR1 is GTSNPN, CDR2 SVGIG (reference sequence). This CDR3 reads CAWSLSGAPLNEQFF. The CDR3, as DNA: TGTGCCTGGAGCCTTAGCGGAGCCCCCCTCAATGAGCAGTTCTTC.

This clone was recorded a few times. The V gene is TRBV29-1, the J gene TRBJ2-7, with D possibly TRBD2 on 5 matching bases. The CDR3 is 14 residues long. Trimming stripped 5 bases from V and 2 bases from J, with 16 bases between. Germline values: CDR1 SQVTM, CDR2 ANQGSEA. CDR3 bases: TGCAGCGTTACGGGGTTTGCAAGAACCTACGAGCAGTACTTC. It encodes CSVTGFARTYEQYF.

The chain combines TRBV7-2 with TRBJ2-4, with TRBD1 identical over 8 bases. J lost 9 bases, V lost 5 bases, and 6 bases had no gene match. This CDR3 is 13 amino acids long. The germline V gene has CDR1 SGHTA and CDR2 FQGNSA. CDR3 loop: CASSVGQGGIQYF. The CDR3 region has the DNA TGTGCCAGCAGCGTCGGACAGGGCGGCATTCAGTACTTC.

The sample holds a few counts of this clone. The chain carries TRBV6-5 and TRBJ1-6, with a tentative D call TRBD1 (5 bases). V lost 6 bases and J lost 5, with 11 bases in between. The CDR3 contains 14 residues. The germline CDR1 and CDR2 sequences are MNHEY and SVGAGI. CDR3 DNA: TGTGCCAGCAGAGGGAGAGGGGATAATTCACCCCTCCACTTT. This gives the protein CASRGRGDNSPLHF.

The sample holds a few counts of this clone. Other DNA sequences of this sample code for an identical CDR3. V usage is TRBV29-1 and J usage is TRBJ2-2; D may be TRBD1 (6 bases). Trimming took 4 bases from V and 7 from J, leaving 19 bases between them. Germline V CDR1 and CDR2: SQVTM, ANQGSEA. The CDR3 is 15 residues long. Here the CDR3 DNA reads TGCAGCGTTGCCTCCCGACAGGCGCGGGTCGGGGAGCTGTTTTTT. Its protein is CSVASRQARVGELFF.

The chain uses TRBV4-2 and TRBJ2-5; D uncertain. The CDR3 has 15 amino acids. CDR1 LGHNA and CDR2 YNFKEQ come from the germline V gene. The V end lost 0 bases, the J end lost 2 bases, and 10 bases lay between the germline ends. CDR3 sequence reads: CASSQDRTVQETQYF. The CDR3 DNA reads TGTGCCAGCAGCCAAGATAGGACGGTTCAAGAGACCCAGTACTTC.

This chain connects TRBV4-1 to TRBJ1-5; 9 positions agree with TRBD1. In germline, CDR1 is MGHRA, CDR2 YSYEKL. The CDR3 contains 14 residues. The junction had 9 bases not matched to a gene; V was cut back by 1 base and J by 14 bases. DNA of the CDR3: TGCGCCAGCAGCCAAGGCCCCGGGACAGGGTGGGAGCATTTT. Translating it yields CASSQGPGTGWEHF.

The J gene is TRBJ2-3, the V gene TRBV27, with unresolved D. V lost 5 bases, J lost 3 bases, and 21 bases lay in between. The germline V gene encodes CDR1 MNHEY and CDR2 SMNVEV (reference sequence). CDR3 size: 17 residues. DNA for the CDR3: TGTGCCAGCAGTCTCAGTCGCTACAGCGTTACGACAGATACGCAGTATTTT. Translated, it gives CASSLSRYSVTTDTQYF.

This clone was picked up a small number of times. This chain links TRBV5-4 with TRBJ2-4; D is undetermined. Trimming shortened V by 2 bases and J by 6 bases, and 12 bases separated the two germline ends. The germline V gene has CDR1 SGHNT and CDR2 YYREEE (reference sequence). This CDR3 region has 14 residues. CDR3 sequence (DNA): TGTGCCAGCAGCTTAAGGGTAGAAGGAAACATTCAGTACTTC. Protein: CASSLRVEGNIQYF.

The sample holds a few counts of this clone. At one end the junction does not follow the germline gene, possibly because of a read error. The chain combines TRBV30 with TRBJ1-5, with D unresolved. CDR1 GTSNPN and CDR2 SVGIG come from the germline V gene (reference sequence). The CDR3 loop spans 15 amino acids. CDR3 DNA sequence: TGTGCCTGGAGTGTGGGGTTTGTTAGCCATCAGCCCCAGCATTTT. It is translated as CAWSVGFVSHQPQHF. The full variable domain, its missing parts supplied by reference TRBV30 and TRBJ1-5, is SQTIHQWPATLVQPVGSPLSLECTVEGTSNPNLYWYRQAAGRGLQLLFYSVGIGQISSEVPQNLSASRPQDRQFILSSKKLLLSDSGFYLCAWSVGFVSHQPQHFGDGTRLSIL.

This clone was detected only a few times. This chain links TRBV7-9 with TRBJ2-7; D is possibly TRBD2 (6 bases). V was shortened by 5 bases and J by 8 bases, with 7 bases between the two germline ends. CDR1 and CDR2 from the germline V gene are SEHNR and FQNEAQ (reference sequence). The CDR3 is made up of 10 amino acids. This CDR3 is CASSGLQQYF. The CDR3 coding sequence is TGTGCCAGCAGCGGACTACAGCAGTACTTC. The full variable domain, in which reference TRBV7-9 and TRBJ2-7 provide the parts outside the CDR3, is DTGVSQNPRHKITKRGQNVTFRCDPISEHNRLYWYRQTLGQGPEFLTYFQNEAQLEKSRLLSDRFSAERPKGSFSTLEIQRTEQGDSAMYLCASSGLQQYFGPGTRLTVT.

The V call is TRBV6-1, the J call TRBJ2-6, with 9 bases lining up with TRBD1. CDR1 MNHNS and CDR2 SASEGT come from the germline V gene. The junction had 6 bases not matched to a gene; V was cut back by 10 bases and J by 2 bases. The CDR3 is made up of 15 amino acids. The CDR3: CATSGTGTGANVLTF. DNA for the CDR3: TGTGCCACCTCCGGGACAGGGACTGGGGCCAACGTCCTGACTTTC.

Regarding this clone: One end of the junction fails to match germline, which may point to a read error. The chain couples TRBV7-2 to TRBJ1-2; D is undetermined. The germline V gene encodes CDR1 SGHTA and CDR2 FQGNSA. The CDR3 is 13 residues long. The CDR3 loop reads CASSPNYSYGYTF. CDR3 nucleotide sequence: TGCGCCAGCAGCCCAAATTACAGCTATGGCTACACCTTC.

The CDR3 here is CASSQRTGALPSDGYTF. As DNA, the CDR3 is TGCGCCAGCAGCCAACGGACAGGGGCGCTCCCATCTGATGGCTACACCTTC. This rearrangement joins TRBV4-3 to TRBJ1-2; 9 bases match TRBD1. The CDR3 has 17 residues. Germline CDR1 reads LGHNA; CDR2 reads YSLEER. V lost 2 bases to trimming and J lost 6 bases; unmatched junction nucleotides: 13.

The genes are TRBV7-2 and TRBJ2-1, with D perhaps matching TRBD1 (5 bases). Germline V gene sequence: CDR1 SGHTA, CDR2 FQGNSA. The V end was cut by 5 bases, the J end by 12 bases, with 23 bases between. The length of the CDR3 is 15 residues. The CDR3 bases are TGTGCCAGCAGCCAGGGCCTTATAGTTGGAGACGGGCAGTTCTTC. Translating gives CASSQGLIVGDGQFF.

This clone was seen only a few times. The chain uses TRBV7-2 and TRBJ2-1; D may be TRBD1 (6 bases). This CDR3 comprises 16 residues. V was clipped by 3 bases and J by 9 bases, with 21 bases between them. Germline assignment: CDR1 SGHTA and CDR2 FQGNSA. The CDR3 spells CASSLGDNRMLTEQFF. In DNA, the CDR3 is TGTGCCAGCAGCTTGGGGGACAACAGAATGTTAACTGAGCAGTTCTTC.

This clone was seen a handful of times. Other nucleotide sequences from this sample produce the same CDR3. The gene calls are TRBV28 and TRBJ2-1; D is undetermined. Deletions cut 5 bases from V and 0 bases from J, with 2 bases between. The CDR3 extends over 12 amino acids. Germline CDR1 reads MDHEN; CDR2 reads SYDVKM. The CDR3 loop is CASSLSYNEQFF. CDR3 nucleotides: TGTGCCAGCAGTCTCTCCTACAATGAGCAGTTCTTC.

Only a few counts were recorded for this clone. The rearrangement links TRBV7-2 to TRBJ2-5, with D unresolved. Trimming left V 5 bases short and J 5 bases short, with 15 bases between. Germline CDR1 SGHTA, CDR2 FQGNSA. The CDR3 loop spans 14 amino acids. CDR3 DNA: TGTGCCAGCAGCCTTAAAGTCCTCTCGGAGACCCAGTACTTC. It is translated as CASSLKVLSETQYF.

In this sample, this clone turned up a few times. The chain links TRBV7-3 to TRBJ2-3, with D unresolved. CDR3 size: 12 residues. Germline V gives CDR1 SGHTA, CDR2 FQGTGA. Trimming cost V 8 bases and J 0 bases, with 6 bases left between them. DNA for the CDR3: TGTGCCAGCTCCGTCAGCACAGATACGCAGTATTTT. Protein product: CASSVSTDTQYF.

The J gene is TRBJ1-2, the V gene TRBV4-3, with D perhaps matching TRBD1 (6 bases). Trimming shortened V by 1 base and J by 2 bases, and 11 bases separated the two germline ends. The CDR3 runs 15 residues. Germline lookup yields CDR1 LGHNA and CDR2 YSLEER. Written as DNA, the CDR3 is TGCGCCAGCAGCCAAGGCGCCCAGGGGAACTATGGCTACACCTTC. Translating gives CASSQGAQGNYGYTF.

The V gene is TRBV2, the J gene TRBJ2-5; D is uncertain. The CDR3 consists of 13 residues. CDR1 and CDR2 from the germline V gene are SNHLY and FYNNEI. Trimming shortened V by 7 bases and J by 7 bases, and 16 bases separated the two germline ends. Here the CDR3 reads CASTTTATGTQYF. As DNA, the CDR3 is TGTGCCAGCACCACGACTGCTACGGGGACCCAGTACTTC.